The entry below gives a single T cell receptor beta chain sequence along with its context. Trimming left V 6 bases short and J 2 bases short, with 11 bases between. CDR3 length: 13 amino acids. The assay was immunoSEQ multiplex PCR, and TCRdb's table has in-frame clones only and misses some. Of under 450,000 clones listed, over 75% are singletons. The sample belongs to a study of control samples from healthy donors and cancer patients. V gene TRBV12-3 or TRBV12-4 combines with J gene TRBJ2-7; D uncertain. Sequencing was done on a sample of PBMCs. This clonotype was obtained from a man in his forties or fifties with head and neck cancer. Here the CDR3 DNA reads TGTGCCAGCAGCCAGATACCTACCTACGAGCAGTACTTC. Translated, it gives CASSQIPTYEQYF.